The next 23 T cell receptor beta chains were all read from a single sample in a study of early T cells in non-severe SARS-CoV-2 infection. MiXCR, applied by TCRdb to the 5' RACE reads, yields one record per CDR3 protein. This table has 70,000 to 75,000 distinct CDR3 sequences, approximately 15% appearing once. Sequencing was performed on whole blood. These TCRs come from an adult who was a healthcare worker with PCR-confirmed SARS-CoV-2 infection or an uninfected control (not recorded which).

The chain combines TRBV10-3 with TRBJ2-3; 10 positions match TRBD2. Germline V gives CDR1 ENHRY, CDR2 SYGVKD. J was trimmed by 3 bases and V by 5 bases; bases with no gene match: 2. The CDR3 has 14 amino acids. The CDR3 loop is CAISSGGGTDTQYF. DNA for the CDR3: TGTGCCATCAGTAGCGGGGGGGGAACAGATACGCAGTATTTT.

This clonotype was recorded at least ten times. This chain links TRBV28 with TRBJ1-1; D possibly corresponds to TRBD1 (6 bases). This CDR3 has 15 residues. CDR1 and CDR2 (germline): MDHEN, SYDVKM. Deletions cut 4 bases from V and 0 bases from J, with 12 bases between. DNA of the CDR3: TGTGCCAGCAGTTCCCTGGACAGAGTGAACACTGAAGCTTTCTTT. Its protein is CASSSLDRVNTEAFF.

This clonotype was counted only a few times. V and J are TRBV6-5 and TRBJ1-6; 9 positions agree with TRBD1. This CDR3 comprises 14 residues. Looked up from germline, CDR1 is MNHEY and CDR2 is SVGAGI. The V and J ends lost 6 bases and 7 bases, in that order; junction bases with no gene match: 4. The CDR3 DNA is TGTGCCAGCAGGGGGACAGGGAAGAATTCACCCCTCCACTTT. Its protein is CASRGTGKNSPLHF.

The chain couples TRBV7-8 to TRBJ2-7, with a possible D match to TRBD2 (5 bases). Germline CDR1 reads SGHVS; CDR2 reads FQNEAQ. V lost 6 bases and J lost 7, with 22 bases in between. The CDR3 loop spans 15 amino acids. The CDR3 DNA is TGTGCCAGCAGGACCGAAAACTTTCCAACGGGAGAGCAGTACTTC. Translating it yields CASRTENFPTGEQYF.

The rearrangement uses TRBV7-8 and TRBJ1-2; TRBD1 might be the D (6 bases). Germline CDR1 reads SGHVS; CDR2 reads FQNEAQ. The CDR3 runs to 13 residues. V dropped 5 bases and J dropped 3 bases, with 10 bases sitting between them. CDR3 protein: CASSRGGDYGYTF. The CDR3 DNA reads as TGTGCCAGCAGCCGAGGGGGAGACTATGGCTACACCTTC.

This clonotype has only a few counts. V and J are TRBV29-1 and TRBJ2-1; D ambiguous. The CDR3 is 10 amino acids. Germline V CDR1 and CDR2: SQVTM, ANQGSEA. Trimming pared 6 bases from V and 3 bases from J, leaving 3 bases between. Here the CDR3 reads CSVGYNEQFF. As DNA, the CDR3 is TGCAGCGTGGGCTACAATGAGCAGTTCTTC.

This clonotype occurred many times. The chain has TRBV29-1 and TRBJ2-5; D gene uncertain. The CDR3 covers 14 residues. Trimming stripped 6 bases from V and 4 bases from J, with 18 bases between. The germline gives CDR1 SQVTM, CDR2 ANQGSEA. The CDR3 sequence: CSVVWPASGETQYF. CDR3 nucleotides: TGCAGCGTAGTATGGCCCGCTTCGGGAGAGACCCAGTACTTC.

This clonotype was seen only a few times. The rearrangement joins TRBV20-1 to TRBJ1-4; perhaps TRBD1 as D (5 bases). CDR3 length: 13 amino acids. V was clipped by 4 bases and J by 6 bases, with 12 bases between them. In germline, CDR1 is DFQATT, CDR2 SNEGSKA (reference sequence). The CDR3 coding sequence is TGCAGTGCTACCGATGGGGGGGATGAAAAACTGTTTTTT. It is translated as CSATDGGDEKLFF.

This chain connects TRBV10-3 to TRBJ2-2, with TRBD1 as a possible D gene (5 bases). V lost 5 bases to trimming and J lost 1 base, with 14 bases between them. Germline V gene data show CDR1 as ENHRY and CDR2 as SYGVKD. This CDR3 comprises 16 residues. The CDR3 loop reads CAISYTDTQNTGELFF. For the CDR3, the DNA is TGTGCCATCAGTTACACGGACACGCAGAACACCGGGGAGCTGTTTTTT.

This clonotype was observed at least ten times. The CDR3 nucleotides read TGTGCCAGCAGCACCGCGACAGGCGCTGCCAAAAACATTCAGTACTTC. Protein: CASSTATGAAKNIQYF. The rearrangement links TRBV12-3 or TRBV12-4 to TRBJ2-4; tentatively, D is TRBD1 (6 bases). Trimming removed 6 bases at V and 1 base at J, with 16 bases between. This CDR3 region has 16 residues.

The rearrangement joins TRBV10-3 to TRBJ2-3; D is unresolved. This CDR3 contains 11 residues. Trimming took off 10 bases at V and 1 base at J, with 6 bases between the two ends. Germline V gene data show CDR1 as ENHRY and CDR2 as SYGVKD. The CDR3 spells CATQGTDTQYF. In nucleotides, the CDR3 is TGTGCCACTCAAGGCACAGATACGCAGTATTTT.

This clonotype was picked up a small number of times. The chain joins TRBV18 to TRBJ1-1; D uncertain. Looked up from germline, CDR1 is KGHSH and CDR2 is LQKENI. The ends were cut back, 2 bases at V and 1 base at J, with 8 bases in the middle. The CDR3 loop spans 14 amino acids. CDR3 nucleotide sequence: TGTGCCAGCTCACCAAAGACGGAGAACACTGAAGCTTTCTTT. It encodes CASSPKTENTEAFF.

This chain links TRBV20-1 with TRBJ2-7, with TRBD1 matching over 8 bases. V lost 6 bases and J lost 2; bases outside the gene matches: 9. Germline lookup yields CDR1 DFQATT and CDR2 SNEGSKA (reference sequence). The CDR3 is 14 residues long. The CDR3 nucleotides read TGCAGTGCGTTGTCCCTGACAGGGGCCTACGAGCAGTACTTC. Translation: CSALSLTGAYEQYF.

As DNA, the CDR3 is TGTGCCAGCAGCGCAATACAGGGTACCTATGGCTACACCTTC. It yields the protein CASSAIQGTYGYTF. The chain employs TRBV14 and TRBJ1-2; a possible D gene is TRBD1 (6 bases). Germline V gives CDR1 SGHDN, CDR2 FVKESK. The CDR3 is 14 residues long. V lost 5 bases and J 4 bases, leaving 14 bases between the germline ends.

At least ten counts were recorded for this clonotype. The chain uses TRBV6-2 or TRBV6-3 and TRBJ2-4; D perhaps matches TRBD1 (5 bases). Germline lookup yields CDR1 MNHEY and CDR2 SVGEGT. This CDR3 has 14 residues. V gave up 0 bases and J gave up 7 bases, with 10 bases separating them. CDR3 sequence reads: CASSYSEPGNIQYF. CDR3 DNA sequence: TGTGCCAGCAGTTACTCGGAGCCAGGGAACATTCAGTACTTC.

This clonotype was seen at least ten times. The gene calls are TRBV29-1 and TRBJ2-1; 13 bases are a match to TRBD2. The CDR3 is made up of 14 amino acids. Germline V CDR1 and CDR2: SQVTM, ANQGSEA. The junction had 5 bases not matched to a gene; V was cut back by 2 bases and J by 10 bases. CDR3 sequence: CSVETSGGAGEQFF. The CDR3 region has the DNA TGCAGCGTTGAAACTAGCGGGGGGGCTGGAGAGCAGTTCTTC.

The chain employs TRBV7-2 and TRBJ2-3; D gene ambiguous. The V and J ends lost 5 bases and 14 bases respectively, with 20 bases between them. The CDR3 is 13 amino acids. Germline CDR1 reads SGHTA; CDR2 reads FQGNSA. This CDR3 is CASSLSPTDAGYF. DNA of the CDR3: TGTGCCAGCAGCCTATCCCCTACCGACGCAGGGTATTTT.

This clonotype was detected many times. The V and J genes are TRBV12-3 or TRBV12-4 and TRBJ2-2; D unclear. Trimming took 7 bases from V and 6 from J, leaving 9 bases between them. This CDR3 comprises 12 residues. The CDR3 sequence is CASTANSGELFF. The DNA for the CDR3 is TGTGCCAGCACCGCAAATTCCGGGGAGCTGTTTTTT.

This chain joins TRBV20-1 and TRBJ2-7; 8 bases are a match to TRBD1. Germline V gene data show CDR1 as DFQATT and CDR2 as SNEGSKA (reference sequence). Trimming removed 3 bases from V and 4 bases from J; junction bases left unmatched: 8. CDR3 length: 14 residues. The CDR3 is CSASGDRLKYEQYF. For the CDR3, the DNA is TGCAGTGCTAGTGGGGACAGGCTTAAGTACGAGCAGTACTTC.

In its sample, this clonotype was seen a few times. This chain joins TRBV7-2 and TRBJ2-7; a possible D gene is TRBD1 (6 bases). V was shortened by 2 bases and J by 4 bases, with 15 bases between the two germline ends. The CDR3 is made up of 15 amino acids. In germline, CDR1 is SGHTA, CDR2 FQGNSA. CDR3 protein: CASSLWGQPQYEQYF. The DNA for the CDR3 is TGTGCCAGCAGCTTATGGGGACAACCTCAGTACGAGCAGTACTTC. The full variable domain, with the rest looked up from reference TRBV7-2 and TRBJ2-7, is GAGVSQSPSNKVTEKGKDVELRCDPISGHTALYWYRQSLGQGLEFLIYFQGNSAPDKSGLPSDRFSAERTGGSVSTLTIQRTQQEDSAVYLCASSLWGQPQYEQYFGPGTRLTVT.

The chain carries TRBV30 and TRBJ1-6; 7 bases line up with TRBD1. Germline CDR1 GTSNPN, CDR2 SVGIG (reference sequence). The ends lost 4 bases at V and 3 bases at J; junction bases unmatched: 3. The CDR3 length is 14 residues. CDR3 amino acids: CAWKGDSYNSPLHF. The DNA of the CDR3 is TGTGCCTGGAAAGGGGACAGCTATAATTCACCCCTCCACTTT.

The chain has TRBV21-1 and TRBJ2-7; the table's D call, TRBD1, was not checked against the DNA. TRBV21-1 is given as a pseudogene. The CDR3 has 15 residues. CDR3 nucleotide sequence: TGTGCCAGCAGCAAAGCCCGACAGCGTACCTACGAGCAGTACTTC. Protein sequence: CASSKARQRTYEQYF.

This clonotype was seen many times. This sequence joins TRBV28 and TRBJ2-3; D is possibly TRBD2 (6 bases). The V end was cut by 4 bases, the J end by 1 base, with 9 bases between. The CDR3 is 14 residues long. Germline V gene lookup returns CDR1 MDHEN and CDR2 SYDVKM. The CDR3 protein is CASSSGVRTDTQYF. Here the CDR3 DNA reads TGTGCCAGCAGTTCGGGAGTACGCACAGATACGCAGTATTTT.